This TCR beta chain emerged from a study of blood T cells in healthy people across ages. General observations from the study: Conclusively comparing naive with antigen-experienced cells was impossible with unsorted PBMCs.

About this clonotype: Its specificity is not known.

Next came a second PCR, run for about 6 to 12 cycles, which used a sample-barcoded 5' primer along with a J-beta primer mix. TCRdb redid the calling of the 5' RACE reads with MiXCR, one entry per CDR3 protein. The sample yields about 640,000 distinct CDR3 sequences, around three fifths seen once. The source material was blood. This sequence was found in a man aged 60-69 years in good health.

CDR3 region: CASSLEGRGFYYGYTF. DNA for the CDR3: TGCGCCAGCAGCTTGGAGGGGAGAGGTTTCTACTATGGCTACACCTTC. This rearrangement joins TRBV5-1 to TRBJ1-2; D may be TRBD1 (5 bases). The germline CDR1 and CDR2 sequences are SGHRS and YFSETQ. Trimming left V 0 bases short and J 3 bases short, with 15 bases between. This CDR3 region has 16 residues.